What follows are 19 T cell receptor beta chains derived from one specimen sequenced in a study of T cell responses to AZD1222 COVID-19 vaccine. Sequenced by immunoSEQ multiplex PCR; TCRdb stores in-frame clones only, minus some. Of tens of thousands of clones listed, more than 75% were seen once; the top ten hold about a fifth. Sequencing was performed on peripheral blood, taken on day 0 of AZD1222 vaccination. All receptors come from an adult in good health.

This clone came up once. This chain connects TRBV14 to TRBJ1-1; the D is unclear. Trimming stripped 2 bases from V and 0 bases from J, with 10 bases between. Germline V gene data show CDR1 as SGHDN and CDR2 as FVKESK. The CDR3 is made up of 15 amino acids. In nucleotides, the CDR3 is TGTGCCAGCAGCCAACTCCAACACCTGAACACTGAAGCTTTCTTT. Translated, it gives CASSQLQHLNTEAFF. The whole variable domain, filled in from reference TRBV14 and TRBJ1-1, reads EAGVTQFPSHSVIEKGQTVTLRCDPISGHDNLYWYRRVMGKEIKFLLHFVKESKQDESGMPNNRFLAERTGGTYSTLKVQPAELEDSGVYFCASSQLQHLNTEAFFGQGTRLTVV.

The CDR3 region is CASSTQGAFSSEQFF. The DNA of the CDR3 is TGTGCCAGCAGCACGCAGGGGGCTTTCTCGAGTGAGCAGTTCTTC. V is TRBV7-2 and J is TRBJ2-1; 8 bases agree with TRBD1. Germline assignment: CDR1 SGHTA and CDR2 FQGNSA. V trimming: 5 bases; J trimming: 9 bases; junction bases outside the gene matches: 12. This CDR3 contains 15 residues.

This clone has a single count. The V and J genes are TRBV30 and TRBJ1-1; D not resolved. V was shortened by 5 bases and J by 0 bases, with 10 bases between the two germline ends. The length of the CDR3 is 13 residues. CDR1 GTSNPN and CDR2 SVGIG come from the germline V gene (reference sequence). The CDR3: CAWLGILNTEAFF. CDR3 in DNA: TGTGCCTGGCTGGGGATCTTGAACACTGAAGCTTTCTTT.

The chain combines TRBV5-1 with TRBJ1-1, with a possible D match to TRBD1 (5 bases). From germline, CDR1 is SGHRS and CDR2 YFSETQ. CDR3 length: 15 residues. The V end was cut by 1 base, the J end by 8 bases, with 18 bases between. CDR3 DNA: TGCGCCAGCAGCTTGACCTTTGGGGGGGTACACGAAGCTTTCTTT. This encodes CASSLTFGGVHEAFF.

The chain has TRBV19 and TRBJ2-5, with a tentative D call TRBD1 (6 bases). Trimming stripped 2 bases from V and 5 bases from J, with 18 bases between. The CDR3 extends over 16 amino acids. Germline V gene lookup returns CDR1 LNHDA and CDR2 SQIVND (reference sequence). The CDR3 nucleotides read TGTGCCAGTAGTATAAGTTCCAGGGGCATGGTGGAGACCCAGTACTTC. Amino acids: CASSISSRGMVETQYF.

The chain recombines TRBV9 with TRBJ1-2; no firm D call. CDR3 length: 12 residues. V shed 4 bases and J shed 3 bases, with 7 bases lying between them. Germline V CDR1 and CDR2: SGDLS, YYNGEE. The CDR3 DNA follows: TGTGCCAGCAGCCTCGAGGACTATGGCTACACCTTC. Protein sequence: CASSLEDYGYTF.

The gene calls are TRBV7-2 and TRBJ1-1; 7 nucleotides align to TRBD1. The J segment lost 5 bases and the V segment lost 4 bases, leaving 10 bases of the junction unmatched. In germline, CDR1 is SGHTA, CDR2 FQGNSA. The CDR3 spans 15 residues. CDR3 region: CASSSRDRDGTEAFF. CDR3 sequence (DNA): TGTGCCAGCAGCTCTAGAGACAGGGATGGGACTGAAGCTTTCTTT.

This clone has only one observation. This chain uses TRBV6-5 with TRBJ1-1; D call uncertain. The CDR3 runs 15 residues. V was cut by 2 bases and J by 0 bases, with 10 bases left in between. Per the germline V gene, CDR1 is MNHEY and CDR2 is SVGAGI. CDR3 region: CASSYRSTLNTEAFF. Written as DNA, the CDR3 is TGTGCCAGCAGTTACCGCTCGACCCTGAACACTGAAGCTTTCTTT.

The chain couples TRBV4-3 to TRBJ2-3, with TRBD2 identical over 14 bases. Germline V gives CDR1 LGHNA, CDR2 YSLEER. The CDR3 spans 18 residues. Trimming took 4 bases from V and 3 from J; bases not matched to a gene: 9. The CDR3 region has the DNA TGCGCCAGCAGCCCACGACTAGCGGGGGGGCTTGGTACAGATACGCAGTATTTT. As protein: CASSPRLAGGLGTDTQYF.

In nucleotides, the CDR3 is TGCGCCAGCAGCTTGGAAATCTTTACCTACGAGCAGTACTTC. Amino acid sequence: CASSLEIFTYEQYF. The V gene is TRBV5-1, the J gene TRBJ2-7; unclear D gene. The CDR3 totals 14 residues. CDR1 is SGHRS and CDR2 is YFSETQ in the germline V gene. V lost 0 bases, J lost 2 bases, and 9 bases lay in between.

V and J are TRBV7-2 and TRBJ2-1, with 9 positions matching TRBD2. Germline trimming cut 7 bases from V and 6 bases from J; bases unmatched to any gene: 10. Germline CDR1 is SGHTA and CDR2 is FQGNSA. The CDR3 extends over 15 amino acids. CDR3 residues: CASTLGGGASNEQFF. CDR3 DNA: TGTGCCAGCACCCTTGGCGGGGGGGCCTCCAATGAGCAGTTCTTC.

The rearrangement joins TRBV19 to TRBJ1-5, with unresolved D. The CDR3 is 18 amino acids. The germline gives CDR1 LNHDA, CDR2 SQIVND (reference sequence). Deletions cut 10 bases from V and 1 base from J, with 26 bases between. CDR3 coding DNA: TGTGCCACCCAACCAGCGGAGTCGGCCTCGTGGAGCAATCAGCCCCAGCATTTT. Its translation: CATQPAESASWSNQPQHF.

This clone was observed a single time. The genes are TRBV7-8 and TRBJ2-3; D gene ambiguous. Trimming cost V 1 base and J 7 bases, with 15 bases left between them. CDR3 size: 15 residues. Germline V lookup: CDR1 SGHVS, CDR2 FQNEAQ. CDR3 region: CASSLVSETTYTQYF. Here the CDR3 DNA reads TGTGCCAGCAGCTTAGTAAGCGAGACCACGTATACGCAGTATTTT.

The CDR3 nucleotides read TGTGCCAGCTCACTTGGGCAGGGTCACTATGGCTACACCTTC. It yields the protein CASSLGQGHYGYTF. This sequence joins TRBV18 and TRBJ1-2; D is perhaps TRBD1 (5 bases). The CDR3 covers 14 residues. V lost 4 bases, J lost 3 bases, and 12 bases lay in between. Germline V gene sequence: CDR1 KGHSH, CDR2 LQKENI.

CDR3 sequence (DNA): TGTGCCAGCAGCTTGGACTCGGGTCCCCAGCATTTT. Its translation is CASSLDSGPQHF. This rearrangement joins TRBV7-2 to TRBJ1-5; D remains ambiguous. CDR1 is SGHTA, CDR2 FQGNSA, per germline. The V and J ends lost 3 bases and 10 bases respectively, with 10 bases between them. The CDR3 covers 12 residues.

The chain employs TRBV12-5 and TRBJ1-5, with D tentatively TRBD1 (5 bases). Germline V gives CDR1 LGHNT, CDR2 FRNRAP. V was shortened by 5 bases and J by 6 bases, with 8 bases between the two germline ends. The CDR3 is made up of 12 amino acids. The CDR3 region has the DNA TGTGCTAGTGGTCAGGGTTCTCAGCCCCAGCATTTT. Its protein is CASGQGSQPQHF.

This chain joins TRBV7-9 and TRBJ1-5; 7 nucleotides line up with TRBD1. This CDR3 comprises 14 residues. V lost 5 bases, J lost 3 bases, and 4 bases stayed unmatched. Germline assignment: CDR1 SEHNR and CDR2 FQNEAQ (reference sequence). The CDR3 sequence: CASSPGQTNQPQHF. The CDR3 nucleotides are TGTGCCAGCAGCCCGGGACAGACCAATCAGCCCCAGCATTTT.

This clone was observed a single time. The chain couples TRBV2 to TRBJ1-6; D gene unclear. In germline, CDR1 is SNHLY, CDR2 FYNNEI. Trimming removed 3 bases from V and 7 bases from J, with 13 bases in between. This CDR3 comprises 15 residues. The CDR3 spells CASSETGMKNSPLHF. The CDR3, as DNA: TGTGCCAGCAGTGAGACGGGGATGAAGAATTCACCCCTCCACTTT. The variable domain in full, completed from reference TRBV2 and TRBJ1-6, reads EPEVTQTPSHQVTQMGQEVILRCVPISNHLYFYWYRQILGQKVEFLVSFYNNEISEKSEIFDDQFSVERPDGSNFTLKIRSTKLEDSAMYFCASSETGMKNSPLHFGNGTRLTVT.

The V and J genes are TRBV10-3 and TRBJ1-4; possibly TRBD1 for D (5 bases). Between the trimmed V and J ends, which lost 3 bases and 6 bases, there was a span of 11 bases. CDR3 size: 14 residues. Germline CDR1 is ENHRY and CDR2 is SYGVKD. The CDR3 loop reads CAISEQEQDEKLFF. As DNA, the CDR3 is TGTGCCATCAGTGAACAGGAGCAGGATGAAAAACTGTTTTTT.